The clone carrying this T cell receptor beta chain was recorded at least ten times. What it recognizes is unknown. TCRdb used MiXCR to reprocess the 5' RACE reads, holding one entry per CDR3 protein. The table lists 240,000 or so distinct CDR3 sequences, over 9.5% of them singletons. This CDR3 comprises 14 residues. Germline V gene sequence: CDR1 DFQATT, CDR2 SNEGSKA (reference sequence). V lost 4 bases, J lost 0 bases, and 5 bases stayed unmatched. This sample was included in a study of identical twins. Points from the study as a whole: Abundant cord blood beta clonotypes carried fewer insertions; memory repertoires showed none.

The source material was memory T cells sorted from blood. The TCR was taken from a man aged 50-60 years in good health. The V call is TRBV20-1, the J call TRBJ1-2; 7 bases match TRBD1. The CDR3 is CSATKGATNYGYTF. CDR3 DNA sequence: TGCAGTGCTACTAAGGGGGCTACTAACTATGGCTACACCTTC.